One and the same sample provided the 7 T cell receptor beta chains below, sequenced in a study of siplizumab effects on memory and regulatory T cells. Assay used: immunoSEQ multiplex PCR; TCRdb lists only in-frame clones, some missing. Among approximately 97,000 clones, 92% were seen once, and the ten largest hold roughly 1.1%. Sequenced material: CD4+ T cells sorted from blood. The receptors were sampled from a human donor in good health.

The rearrangement joins TRBV6-6 to TRBJ1-2, with TRBD1 matching 9 bases. The length of the CDR3 is 15 residues. Trimming at V came to 2 bases and at J to 7 bases, leaving 8 bases not matched to a gene. Per the germline V gene, CDR1 is MNHNY and CDR2 is SVGAGI (reference sequence). CDR3: CASSYLQGAPSGYTF. In DNA form, the CDR3 reads TGTGCCAGCAGTTACCTACAGGGGGCGCCTTCTGGCTACACCTTC.

J is TRBJ2-5 and V is TRBV11-2; D not resolved. The CDR3 contains 14 residues. Trimming removed 5 bases from V and 5 bases from J, with 15 bases in between. CDR1 is SGHAT and CDR2 is FQNNGV in the germline V gene. The CDR3 is CASSPRKGIETQYF. Written as DNA, the CDR3 is TGTGCCAGCAGCCCGAGAAAAGGGATTGAGACCCAGTACTTC.

The chain links TRBV2 to TRBJ1-5; D gene unclear. The CDR3 is 13 amino acids. V was shortened by 4 bases and J by 1 base, with 5 bases between the two germline ends. Germline V gene sequence: CDR1 SNHLY, CDR2 FYNNEI. CDR3 nucleotide sequence: TGTGCCAGCAGTGCACAGAGCAATCAGCCCCAGCATTTT. The encoded protein is CASSAQSNQPQHF.

The chain has TRBV10-3 and TRBJ2-6; D remains ambiguous. The germline V gene has CDR1 ENHRY and CDR2 SYGVKD. With 4 bases removed from V and 4 bases from J, the gap between germline ends came to 20 bases. The CDR3 sequence is 18 residues long. The CDR3 protein is CAISAEPGYLSGANVLTF. The CDR3 DNA is TGTGCCATCAGTGCGGAGCCCGGGTACCTCTCGGGGGCCAACGTCCTGACTTTC.

The rearrangement links TRBV28 to TRBJ1-1; no firm D call. Germline V gene data show CDR1 as MDHEN and CDR2 as SYDVKM. The CDR3 length is 12 residues. V lost 2 bases and J lost 11, with 12 bases in between. In DNA form, the CDR3 reads TGTGCCAGCAGTTTACGCCCTTCTAGGGCTTTCTTT. It translates to CASSLRPSRAFF.

V and J are TRBV19 and TRBJ1-3; TRBD1 aligns across 11 bases. J was trimmed by 4 bases and V by 6 bases; bases with no gene match: 11. CDR1 is LNHDA, CDR2 SQIVND, per germline (reference sequence). There are 17 residues in the CDR3. Here the CDR3 DNA reads TGTGCCAGTAGATCCGGACAGGGGGCGCTTCACGGAAACACCATATATTTT. Amino acid sequence: CASRSGQGALHGNTIYF.

The rearrangement links TRBV5-8 to TRBJ2-3, with 14 bases matching TRBD2. Germline V CDR1 and CDR2: SGHTS, YDEGEE. The CDR3 has 19 residues. J was trimmed by 6 bases and V by 1 base; bases with no gene match: 13. CDR3 sequence: CASSLTGTSGSRVSDTQYF. Here the CDR3 DNA reads TGTGCCAGCAGCTTGACCGGGACTAGCGGGAGTCGAGTTTCGGATACGCAGTATTTT.